This T cell receptor beta chain was identified in a study of shared clonotypes between healthy human individuals (dated by TCRdb to about 2020). About the investigation overall: Three men and a couple of women, aged 18 to 49 years, made up the cohort. For each donor, CD4 naive and CD4 memory were each run on three plates, CD8 naive on two plates, and CD8 memory on one plate. Each donor's leukapheresis produced roughly between about 0.9 and 9.5 billion PBMCs. Blood TCR repertoires of 5 or 6 healthy adults were deeply sequenced to estimate repertoire size and the extent of clonotype sharing between individuals. Different laboratories and diverse techniques were used to prepare libraries and sequence TCR repertoires, to increase sequencing depth and limit assay-specific biases.

The donors were healthy, HIV-negative adults who had no recently reported acute infections or vaccinations. Every donor was a Caucasian adult living in Nashville, Tennessee, USA. CD4+ T cells were enriched through magnetic negative selection, after which naive cells were positively selected on CD45RA and the remaining negative fraction served as the memory subset. After blood collection by leukapheresis, PBMCs were isolated using Ficoll-Histopaque density gradient centrifugation and then cryopreserved in the vapor phase of liquid nitrogen. Analytical flow cytometry was used to check the purity and quantity of every magnetically sorted T cell population. Each sorted fraction had its genomic DNA isolated and then quantified by UV absorbance on a Nanodrop 2000c. What the study reported, not specific to this receptor: Pairwise subsampling led to the expectation that sequencing depth would affect the degree of clonotype sharing among donors. Only blood was sampled, and tissue TCR repertoires likely differ from those in blood. Estimated clonotype richness was generally larger for naive than for memory subsets. Rarefaction of sorted-subset datasets indicated incomplete sequencing despite the large sequencing depth. Across a handful of donors, about 5% of naive CD4, over 3% of naive CD8, about 2.3% of memory CD4, and roughly 0.41% of memory CD8 clonotypes were shared. Higher generation probabilities were observed for clonotypes shared by all four sorted-subset donors than for non-shared clonotypes. The small number of donors limited the genetic and exposure-history diversity represented.

This clone was picked up a small number of times. Its antigen has not been determined. There are no base qualities to consult, and no much larger clone falls within one base. The germline V gene (reference sequence) supplies CDR1 GTSNPN and CDR2 SVGIG. V loses 8 bases of germline sequence and J loses 4 bases, and the interval between the two ends is 17 bases. From the cysteine through the phenylalanine, the CDR3 covers 13 amino acids. Only the CDR3 DNA stays, 39 bases, in frame from base 1. Using the deep immunoSEQ assay, TCR CDR3 regions were amplified from genomic DNA by multiplex PCR. Extracted genomic DNA from each cell subset was spread evenly across all wells of several immunoSEQ 96-well plates, with each plate serving as a replicate. For sorted subsets, around 0.2 ug of genomic DNA, equivalent to about 30,000 T cell genomes, went into each replicate PCR. Purified libraries were quantified with a Qubit 3.0 fluorometer, sized on a Bioanalyzer 2100, and re-quantified with the KAPA Library Quantification kit. Each immunoSEQ 96-well plate was sequenced on its own single-read 150-cycle Illumina NextSeq 550 flow cell. In the authors' own workflow: Because only junctional sequences without quality scores were contained in the immunoSEQ output, filtering matching that applied to full-length reads could not be performed. To assign V/J genes and CDR3, sequences were annotated against IMGT germline references using PyIR, a Python wrapper for IgBLAST v1.9. Reads were filtered out if the reads had weak V/J assignments (E-value above 1e-6), no CDR3, stop codons, out-of-frame junctions, or ambiguous translated residues. A V3J clonotype was defined by an identical inferred V gene, J gene, and CDR3 amino acid sequence. Percentage overlap between repertoires was calculated by dividing the number of shared unique clonotypes by the size of the smaller repertoire. Three approaches were used to assess repertoire richness: RTK rarefaction, the Chao1 estimator, and Recon v2.1 estimates of unobserved clonotypes. For all TCRbeta clonotypes obtained by the gDNA method from four donors, generation probabilities were computed with OLGA. In TCRdb, the immuneACCESS table is reduced to in-frame sequences with V and J assigned. These tables do not hold every clone; where another copy was compared, an unresolved V gene accounts for under half, and the others remain unexplained. The D gene and trimming were derived from the DNA, and the V and J assignments and clone size from that table. The sample records 730,000 or so clones, 55% to 75% of which are singletons. The biggest ten clones account for approximately 1.8% of the sample.

Sequences were obtained from memory CD4+ T cells sorted from blood. The cell subset or site label on this specimen signifies: CD45RA-negative fraction. This sequence uses TRBV30 and TRBJ2-5; the D gene is possibly TRBD1 or TRBD2, each agreeing over 7 bases. This sequence originates from a woman aged 30 to 39 in good health. The nucleotide sequence reads as follows: TGTGCCGCCCGACAGGGCGGGGGAGAGACCCAGTACTTC. This yields the protein CAARQGGGETQYF.